This TCR beta chain was sequenced in a study of T cell responses to AZD1222 COVID-19 vaccine (dated by TCRdb to the early 2020s). About the full investigation: A total of 233 trial participants underwent TCR sequencing, of whom approximately 210 received two doses of AZD1222 and some 26 received two doses of the MenACWY control vaccine. Trial participants were enrolled into age subgroups of 18-55, 56-69 and 70-plus years, which contained approximately 150, 28 and 58 TCR-sequenced participants, respectively.

The label giving this sample's time point can be read as: about 28 days (+/-7) after the second vaccine dose. AZD1222 recipients whose second dose came at about 4 weeks and those whose second dose came at about 12 weeks were combined into one group, since spike-specific TCR depth and breadth did not differ between the two schedules. Samples from vaccinated people were obtained from the UK trials COV001 and COV002, which included a single-blind randomized controlled phase 2/3 trial of AZD1222 (ChAdOx1 nCoV-19) in healthy adults. For TCRbeta chain sequencing, PBMC samples from trial participants were taken at day 0 and at day 28 after the second dose. At the junction V is shortened by 1 base and J by 4 bases, with 12 bases in between. The CDR3 runs 15 amino acids, cysteine and phenylalanine included. Solely the CDR3 DNA is kept, with 45 bases framed from the first base. CDR1 SGHTA and CDR2 FQGNSA are derived from the germline V gene.

The paper's findings and limits, for the study overall: Conclusions about previously exposed vaccinees were limited because only six AZD1222 recipients were SARS-CoV-2 seropositive at baseline. Vaccine-associated CD4 TCRs spanned the whole spike protein, with dominant responses in regions 160-218 and 743-854. Because no day 14 peak-response samples were available, repertoires were characterized only after the peak T cell response. Spike-specific TCR breadth and depth rose significantly after two AZD1222 doses compared with day 0 and with MenACWY recipients. Participants were mostly white British, with more females than males. The authors suggested clonal diversity may have been underestimated. Reportedly, almost half of the unique spike-specific TCRs recognized epitopes lying outside the regions that are mutated in the B.1.351 and B.1.1.7 variants. In the small 56-69-year group, the increase in depth fell short of significance, most likely because of low power.

This clone was counted once. Its antigen is still unknown. No much larger clone exists at a distance of one base, and base qualities are not known. The CDR3 regions of human TCRbeta chains were subjected to immunosequencing. The source study handled its data this way. TCRs in the repertoires were compared against a reference library of SARS-CoV-2-specific TCRs that had been generated with the MIRA antigen-specificity platform. Breadth meant the fraction of unique TCRs that were SARS-CoV-2-associated, whereas depth meant the fraction of total T cells that were SARS-CoV-2-associated. Using the MIRA data, every spike-specific TCR was mapped to the spike region that the TCR reacted to and assigned to either a CD4 or a CD8 class. Log10-transformed breadth and depth values were compared by one-way ANOVA with Sidak's multiple comparisons tests. TCRdb re-hosts the immuneACCESS table, in-frame sequences only. Its copies lack some clones; in the studies checked, an unresolved V gene accounts for under half of them, and the cause for the rest is not known. Clone size and V and J calls were adopted from that table, with D and trimming inferred from the DNA. This sample is represented by some 100,000 clones; 80% to 95% of them were singletons. Of the sample, roughly 3.1% falls within the top ten clones.

In this chain, TRBV7-2 is recombined with TRBJ2-3; D gene: possibly TRBD1, on 6 matching bases. The specimen was peripheral blood, collected 28 days after the second AZD1222 dose. The sequence was obtained from an adult who received the AZD1222 COVID-19 vaccine. The DNA sequence is as follows: TGTGCCAGCAGCTTAGATCGCAGGGGTTCAGATACGCAGTATTTT. The encoded protein is CASSLDRRGSDTQYF.